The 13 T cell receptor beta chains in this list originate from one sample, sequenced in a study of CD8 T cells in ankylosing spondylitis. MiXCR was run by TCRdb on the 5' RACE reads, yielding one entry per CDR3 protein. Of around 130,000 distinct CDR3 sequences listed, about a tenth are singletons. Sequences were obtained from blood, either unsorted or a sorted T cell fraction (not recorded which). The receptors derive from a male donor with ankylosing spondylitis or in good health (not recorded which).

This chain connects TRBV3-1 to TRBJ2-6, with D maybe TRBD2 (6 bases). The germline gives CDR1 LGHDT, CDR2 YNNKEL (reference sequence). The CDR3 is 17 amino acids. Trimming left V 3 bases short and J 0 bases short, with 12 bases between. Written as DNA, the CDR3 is TGTGCCAGCAGCCAGGCTTATAGCGGCTCTGGGGCCAACGTCCTGACTTTC. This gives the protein CASSQAYSGSGANVLTF.

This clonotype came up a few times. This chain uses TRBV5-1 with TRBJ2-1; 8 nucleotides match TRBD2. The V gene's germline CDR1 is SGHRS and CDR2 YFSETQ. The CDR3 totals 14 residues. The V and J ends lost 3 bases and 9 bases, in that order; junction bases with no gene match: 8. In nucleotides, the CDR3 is TGCGCCAGCAGCTCCCGGAGGAGCGGGGGTGAGCAGTTCTTC. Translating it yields CASSSRRSGGEQFF.

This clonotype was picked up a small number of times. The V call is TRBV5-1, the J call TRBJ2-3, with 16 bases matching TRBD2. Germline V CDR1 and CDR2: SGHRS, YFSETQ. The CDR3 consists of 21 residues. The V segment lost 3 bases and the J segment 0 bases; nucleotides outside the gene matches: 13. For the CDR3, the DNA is TGCGCCAGCAGCTCACTCCCGGGACTAGCGGGAGGGAGACAGAGCACAGATACGCAGTATTTT. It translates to CASSSLPGLAGGRQSTDTQYF.

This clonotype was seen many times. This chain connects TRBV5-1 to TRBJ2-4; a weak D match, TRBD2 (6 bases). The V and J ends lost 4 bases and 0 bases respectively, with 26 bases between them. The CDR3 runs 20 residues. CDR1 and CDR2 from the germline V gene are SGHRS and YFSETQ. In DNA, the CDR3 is TGCGCCAGCAGCAGATCCCCAGGGTCTATAGCGGAGTTAGCCAAAAACATTCAGTACTTC. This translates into CASSRSPGSIAELAKNIQYF.

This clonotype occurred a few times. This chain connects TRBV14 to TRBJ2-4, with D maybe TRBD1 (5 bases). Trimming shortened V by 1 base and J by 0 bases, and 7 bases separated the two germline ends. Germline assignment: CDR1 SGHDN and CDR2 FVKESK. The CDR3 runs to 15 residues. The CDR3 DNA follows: TGTGCCAGCAGCCAAGGACAGCTAGCCAAAAACATTCAGTACTTC. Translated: CASSQGQLAKNIQYF.

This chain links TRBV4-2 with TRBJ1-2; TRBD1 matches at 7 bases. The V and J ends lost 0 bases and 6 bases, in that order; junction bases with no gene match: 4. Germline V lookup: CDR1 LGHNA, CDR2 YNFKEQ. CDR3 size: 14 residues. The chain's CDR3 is CASSQDEGANGYTF. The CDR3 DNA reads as TGTGCCAGCAGCCAAGATGAGGGGGCGAATGGCTACACCTTC.

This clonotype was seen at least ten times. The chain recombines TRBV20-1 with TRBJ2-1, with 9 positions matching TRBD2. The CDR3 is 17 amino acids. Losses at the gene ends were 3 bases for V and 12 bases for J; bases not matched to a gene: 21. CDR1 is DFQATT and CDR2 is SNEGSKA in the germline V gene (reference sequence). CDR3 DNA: TGCAGTGCTAGGCCTCTCCCGCTAGCGGGGCTAGCGTGGGTGCAGTTCTTC. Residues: CSARPLPLAGLAWVQFF.

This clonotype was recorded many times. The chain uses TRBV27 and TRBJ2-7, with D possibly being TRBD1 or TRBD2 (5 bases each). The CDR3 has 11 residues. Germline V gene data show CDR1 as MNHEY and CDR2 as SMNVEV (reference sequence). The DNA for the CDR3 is TGTGGGATCCGGGACGACTACGAGCAGTACTTC. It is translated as CGIRDDYEQYF.

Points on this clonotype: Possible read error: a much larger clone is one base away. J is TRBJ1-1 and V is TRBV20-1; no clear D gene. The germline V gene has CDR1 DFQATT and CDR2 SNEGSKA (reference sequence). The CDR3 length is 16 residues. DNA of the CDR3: TGCTGTGCTAGCCGCCGGGTCGCTAGAAAGAACACTGAAGCTTTCTTT. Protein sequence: CCASRRVARKNTEAFF.

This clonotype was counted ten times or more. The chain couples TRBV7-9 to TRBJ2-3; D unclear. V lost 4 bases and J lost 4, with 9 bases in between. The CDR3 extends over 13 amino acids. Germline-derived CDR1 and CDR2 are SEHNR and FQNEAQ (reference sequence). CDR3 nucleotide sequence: TGTGCCAGCAGCTCCCCGGGCCCAGATACGCAGTATTTT. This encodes CASSSPGPDTQYF. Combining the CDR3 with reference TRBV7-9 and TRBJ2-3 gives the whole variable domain DTGVSQNPRHKITKRGQNVTFRCDPISEHNRLYWYRQTLGQGPEFLTYFQNEAQLEKSRLLSDRFSAERPKGSFSTLEIQRTEQGDSAMYLCASSSPGPDTQYFGPGTRLTVL.

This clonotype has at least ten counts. The CDR3 region is CASRQGARYGYTF. The CDR3 bases are TGTGCCAGTAGACAGGGGGCTCGGTATGGCTACACCTTC. This sequence joins TRBV19 and TRBJ1-2; 9 bases fit TRBD1. Germline CDR1 reads LNHDA; CDR2 reads SQIVND (reference sequence). The length of the CDR3 is 13 residues. Trimming cost V 6 bases and J 5 bases; bases outside gene matches: 4.

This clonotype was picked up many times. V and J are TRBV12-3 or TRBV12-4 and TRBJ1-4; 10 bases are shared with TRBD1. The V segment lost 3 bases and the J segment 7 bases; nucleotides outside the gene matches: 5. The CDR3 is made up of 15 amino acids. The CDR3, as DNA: TGTGCCAGCAGTTTGGACAGGGGGGAAGGTGAAAAACTGTTTTTT. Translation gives CASSLDRGEGEKLFF.

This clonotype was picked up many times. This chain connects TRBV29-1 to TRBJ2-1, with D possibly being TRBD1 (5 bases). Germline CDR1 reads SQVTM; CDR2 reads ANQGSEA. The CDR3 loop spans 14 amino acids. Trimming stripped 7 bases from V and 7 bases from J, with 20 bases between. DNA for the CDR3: TGCAGCGCCTACGACAGTGGGGCAGTTAATGAGCAGTTCTTC. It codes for CSAYDSGAVNEQFF.